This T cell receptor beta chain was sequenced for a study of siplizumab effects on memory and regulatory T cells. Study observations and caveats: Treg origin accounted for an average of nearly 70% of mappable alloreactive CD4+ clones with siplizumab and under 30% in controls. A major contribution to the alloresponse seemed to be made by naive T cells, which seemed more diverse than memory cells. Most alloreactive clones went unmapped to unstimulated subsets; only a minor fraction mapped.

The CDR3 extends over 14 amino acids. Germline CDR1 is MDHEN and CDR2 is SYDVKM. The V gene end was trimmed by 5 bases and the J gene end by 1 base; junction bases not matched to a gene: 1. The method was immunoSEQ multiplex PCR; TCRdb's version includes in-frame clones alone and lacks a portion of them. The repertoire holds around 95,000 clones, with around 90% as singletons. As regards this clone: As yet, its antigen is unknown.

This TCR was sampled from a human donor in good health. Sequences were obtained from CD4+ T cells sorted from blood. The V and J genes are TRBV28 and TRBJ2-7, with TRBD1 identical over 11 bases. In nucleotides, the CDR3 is TGTGCCAGCAGTCGGGACAGGGGGTCCTACGAGCAGTACTTC. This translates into CASSRDRGSYEQYF.